The rows below give T cell receptor beta chains drawn from one sample of a study of control samples from healthy donors and cancer patients. Method: immunoSEQ multiplex PCR; TCRdb's copy keeps in-frame clones and lacks some. The repertoire holds about 95,000 clones, with just over 90% as singletons. The sequenced sample consisted of blood. The receptor source for this set is a woman aged 25 to 39 in good health. CDR3s include the opening cysteine and the closing phenylalanine or tryptophan. Fields, in order: clone size, D gene, J gene, V gene, CDR3 DNA, CDR3 protein. D genes are given only for firm matches. Not every row has a clone size; where given, it reads once, few, many or a size class.

NA,NA,TRBJ2-7,TRBV27,TGTGCCAGCAGACGCCGGACTACCCTAAAAAACTACGAGCAGTACTTC,CASRRRTTLKNYEQYF
NA,NA,TRBJ2-5,TRBV12-3/TRBV12-4,TGTGCCAGCAGTTTAAGTAGAAGTGAGACCCAGTACTTC,CASSLSRSETQYF
NA,NA,TRBJ2-7,TRBV3-1/TRBV3-2,TGTGCCAGCAGCAACAGAGGGTCCTACGAGCAGTACTTC,CASSNRGSYEQYF
NA,NA,TRBJ1-5,TRBV5-8,TGTGCCAGCAGCTTGGCCTGGGACTTCAATCAGCCCCAGCATTTT,CASSLAWDFNQPQHF
NA,TRBD1,TRBJ2-2,TRBV28,TGTGCCAGCAGTTCAGCCGGGACAGGGGGTATCGCGAACACCGGGGAGCTGTTTTTT,CASSSAGTGGIANTGELFF
NA,TRBD1,TRBJ1-6,TRBV27,TGTGCCAGCAGGGACAGGGCGAGAAATTATAATTCACCCCTCCACTTT,CASRDRARNYNSPLHF
NA,TRBD1,TRBJ1-2,TRBV28,TGTGCCAGCCGCAGGGGGCAGGGGCTCTATGGCTACACCTTC,CASRRGQGLYGYTF
NA,TRBD1,TRBJ2-3,TRBV28,TGTGCCAGCAGGGCGCGGACAGGGGTCATCACAGATACGCAGTATTTT,CASRARTGVITDTQYF
few,NA,TRBJ2-7,TRBV11-3,TGTGCCAGCAGCTTAGATCGGAGGGGTAACTCCTACGAGCAGTACTTC,CASSLDRRGNSYEQYF
NA,TRBD1,TRBJ2-2,TRBV10-1,TGCGCCAGCGGCCAACAGGGGCCGAACACCGGGGAGCTGTTTTTT,CASGQQGPNTGELFF
NA,NA,TRBJ1-1,TRBV28,TGTGCCAGCAGTTTCCCTGGGGGGAACACTGAAGCTTTCTTT,CASSFPGGNTEAFF
NA,NA,TRBJ1-2,TRBV25-1,TGTGCCAGCAGTGGGATGACGTCAAGGTACTATGGCTACACCTTC,CASSGMTSRYYGYTF
NA,TRBD1,TRBJ1-5,TRBV5-1,TGCGCCAGCAGCTGGGACAGTTCCGAGGATCAGCCCCAGCATTTT,CASSWDSSEDQPQHF
NA,TRBD1,TRBJ2-7,TRBV2,TGTGCCAGCAGAGACAGGGAATGGGACGAGCAGTACTTC,CASRDREWDEQYF
NA,NA,TRBJ1-3,TRBV19,TGTGCCAGTAGTATCGGACTGGCCGGAAACACCATATATTTT,CASSIGLAGNTIYF
NA,NA,TRBJ2-7,TRBV5-1,TGCGCCAGCAGCTTGGATCAGCCTGGGGACGAGCAGTACTTC,CASSLDQPGDEQYF
few,NA,TRBJ2-1,TRBV20-1,TGCAGTGCTAGTCTAGGGGGAAGCTCCTACAATGAGCAGTTCTTC,CSASLGGSSYNEQFF
NA,NA,TRBJ2-5,TRBV30,TGTGCCTGGAGTGGGATAGGGCGGGAGACCCAGTACTTC,CAWSGIGRETQYF
NA,TRBD1,TRBJ1-3,TRBV3-1/TRBV3-2,TGTGCCAGCAGCCTTATGACAGGGGGTGGAAACACCATATATTTT,CASSLMTGGGNTIYF
NA,NA,TRBJ1-5,TRBV6-1,TGTGCCAGCAGTGCAAACAGGGCCCGAGGCAATCAGCCCCAGCATTTT,CASSANRARGNQPQHF
NA,TRBD1,TRBJ1-2,TRBV5-1,TGCGCCAGCAGCCCATTAGACAGGGGGCTAGCTAACTATGGCTACACCTTC,CASSPLDRGLANYGYTF
NA,TRBD2,TRBJ2-2,TRBV2,TGTGCCAGCAACCGACTAGCGGGAGTCCCCGGGGAGCTGTTTTTT,CASNRLAGVPGELFF
NA,TRBD1,TRBJ2-7,TRBV10-2,TGCGCCAGCAGTGAACTAACAGGGGGTGAGCAGTACTTC,CASSELTGGEQYF
NA,NA,TRBJ2-3,TRBV18,TGTGCCAGCTCACTGGCACAGGGAGGTTCTGGAGATACGCAGTATTTT,CASSLAQGGSGDTQYF
NA,NA,TRBJ2-3,TRBV6-5,TGTGCCAGCAGTTACGGGGAAGGAAGCACAGATACGCAGTATTTT,CASSYGEGSTDTQYF
NA,NA,TRBJ1-1,TRBV3-1/TRBV3-2,TGTGCCAGCAGCCAAGACCTCGGGACAATCTCTTTTGTCGCTTTCTTT,CASSQDLGTISFVAFF
NA,NA,TRBJ1-3,TRBV28,TGTGCCAGCAGTTTGCTGGGAAACACCATATATTTT,CASSLLGNTIYF
NA,TRBD1,TRBJ1-5,TRBV12-5,TGTGCTAGTGGTTTGGTACTTCGGGTTGGACAGGTTAGCAATCAGCCCCAGCATTTT,CASGLVLRVGQVSNQPQHF
NA,NA,TRBJ1-3,TRBV11-1,TGTGCCAGCAGCTTAGACCCGGCGAGCTCTGGAAACACCATATATTTT,CASSLDPASSGNTIYF
NA,TRBD1,TRBJ2-2,TRBV18,TGTGCCAGCTCACCTTCACAGGGGACCGAGCTGTTTTTT,CASSPSQGTELFF
NA,TRBD2,TRBJ2-7,TRBV18,TGTGCCAGCTCACCACTCGGGACTACGGAGACCGAGCAGTACTTC,CASSPLGTTETEQYF
NA,NA,TRBJ1-3,TRBV3-1/TRBV3-2,TGTGCCAGCAGCCAAGAGGGATCAGGAAACACCATATATTTT,CASSQEGSGNTIYF
NA,NA,TRBJ2-2,TRBV7-3,TGTGCCAGCAGTCACGGGGGACCGGGGGCGGGCACCGGGGAGCTGTTTTTT,CASSHGGPGAGTGELFF
NA,NA,TRBJ2-2,TRBV5-4,TGTGCCAGCAGCTTGACATTCGGGGAGCTGTTTTTT,CASSLTFGELFF
NA,NA,TRBJ1-5,TRBV19,TGTGCCAGTAACAGCTTAAAAGGTAGCAATCAGCCCCAGCATTTT,CASNSLKGSNQPQHF
NA,TRBD1,TRBJ1-2,TRBV27,TGTGCCAGCAGTCTAAACGGACAGGGGGCCTACTATGGCTACACCTTC,CASSLNGQGAYYGYTF
NA,NA,TRBJ2-1,TRBV18,TGTGCCAGCTCATCCCGGCAAGGGGACTCCTACAATGAGCAGTTCTTC,CASSSRQGDSYNEQFF
NA,TRBD1,TRBJ1-4,TRBV5-6,TGTGCCAGCAGCTTAAGATACGGACAGGGGTCGAATGAAAAACTGTTTTTT,CASSLRYGQGSNEKLFF
NA,NA,TRBJ1-3,TRBV28,TGTGCCAGCAGTTTTAAGACCACTGGAAACACCATATATTTT,CASSFKTTGNTIYF
NA,NA,TRBJ1-4,TRBV5-4,TGTGCCAGCAGCTTGGATATGCAGGACCCAACTAATGAAAAACTGTTTTTT,CASSLDMQDPTNEKLFF
NA,NA,TRBJ1-1,TRBV19,TGTGCCAGTAGTATGTCGGGGGGGGTGGGAGTTCCGAACACTGAAGCTTTCTTT,CASSMSGGVGVPNTEAFF
NA,NA,TRBJ1-4,TRBV10-1,TGCGCCAGCAGTGAGTCGCTCTCGGGAAAACTGTTTTTT,CASSESLSGKLFF
NA,TRBD1,TRBJ1-5,TRBV5-8,TGTGCCAGCAGCTTTTACGGGACAGGGGGCTCAGTTAGGCCCCAGCATTTT,CASSFYGTGGSVRPQHF
NA,TRBD2,TRBJ2-1,TRBV9,TGTGCCAGCAGCTCCGGGACTAGGCAGAGAGATGAGCAGTTCTTC,CASSSGTRQRDEQFF
NA,NA,TRBJ2-1,TRBV5-1,TGCGCCAGCACTGGGTCTCATAGCTCCTACAATGAGCAGTTCTTC,CASTGSHSSYNEQFF
NA,NA,TRBJ2-3,TRBV19,TGTGCCAGTAGTTCCCGGGGTCTGGCTAGCGTAGAAGATACGCAGTATTTT,CASSSRGLASVEDTQYF
NA,NA,TRBJ1-2,TRBV2,TGTGCCAGCAGTGAAATGGACTATGGCTACACCTTC,CASSEMDYGYTF
few,TRBD2,TRBJ2-7,TRBV18,TGTGCCAGCACCCTCCAAGCTAGCGGAGTCTACGAGCAGTACTTC,CASTLQASGVYEQYF
NA,NA,TRBJ1-2,TRBV24-1,TGTGCCACCGGGGACACTTACTATGGCTACACCTTC,CATGDTYYGYTF
NA,NA,TRBJ2-6,TRBV6-5,TGTGCCAGCGACAGCTACTCTGGGGCCAACGTCCTGACTTTC,CASDSYSGANVLTF
NA,TRBD1,TRBJ2-3,TRBV6-1,TGTGCCAGCAGTGAAATAACAGGGGGCACAGATACGCAGTATTTT,CASSEITGGTDTQYF
NA,NA,TRBJ2-3,TRBV6-1,TGTGCCAGCAGCGAACGGCCAGACTTTAGCACAGATACGCAGTATTTT,CASSERPDFSTDTQYF
NA,NA,TRBJ2-5,TRBV27,TGTGCCAGCAGTCGGACCGCCGTACAGGAGACCCAGTACTTC,CASSRTAVQETQYF
NA,TRBD1,TRBJ1-2,TRBV5-1,TGCGCCAGCAGCAAGGGGGACAGGGCCTTCGGCTATGGCTACACCTTC,CASSKGDRAFGYGYTF
once,TRBD1,TRBJ1-4,TRBV5-4,TGTGCCAGCAGCTTAGCCAGGGGGCTGGGAACTAATGAAAAACTGTTTTTT,CASSLARGLGTNEKLFF
NA,NA,TRBJ1-6,TRBV25-1,TGTGCCAGCAGTACACGGAAGGAGAATTCACCCCTCCACTTT,CASSTRKENSPLHF
NA,NA,TRBJ2-3,TRBV27,TGTGCCGAAAAGGTTGTAGCGTCCTCTAGCACAGATACGCAGTATTTT,CAEKVVASSSTDTQYF